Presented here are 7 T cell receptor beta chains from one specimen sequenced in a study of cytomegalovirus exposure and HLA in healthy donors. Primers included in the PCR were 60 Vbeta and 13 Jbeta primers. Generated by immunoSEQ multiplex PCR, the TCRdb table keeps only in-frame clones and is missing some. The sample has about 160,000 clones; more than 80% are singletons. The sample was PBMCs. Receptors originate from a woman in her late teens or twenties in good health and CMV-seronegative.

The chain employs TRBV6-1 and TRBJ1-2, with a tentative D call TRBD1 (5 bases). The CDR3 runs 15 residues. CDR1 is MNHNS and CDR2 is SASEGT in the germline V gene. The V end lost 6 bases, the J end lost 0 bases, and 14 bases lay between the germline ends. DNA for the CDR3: TGTGCCAGCAGCGGTGGGGCAGCTCCTAACTATGGCTACACCTTC. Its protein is CASSGGAAPNYGYTF.

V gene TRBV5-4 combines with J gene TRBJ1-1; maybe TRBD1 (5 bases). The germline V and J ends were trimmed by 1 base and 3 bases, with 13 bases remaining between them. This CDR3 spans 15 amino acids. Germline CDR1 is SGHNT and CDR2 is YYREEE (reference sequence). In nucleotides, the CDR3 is TGTGCCAGCAGCTTGTTGAAGGGGTGGGACACTGAAGCTTTCTTT. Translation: CASSLLKGWDTEAFF.

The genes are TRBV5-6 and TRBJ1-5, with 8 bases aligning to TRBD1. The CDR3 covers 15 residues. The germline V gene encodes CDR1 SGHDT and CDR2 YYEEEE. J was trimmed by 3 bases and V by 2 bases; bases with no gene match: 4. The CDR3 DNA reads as TGTGCCAGCAGCTTTGGGGACAGGCTCAATCAGCCCCAGCATTTT. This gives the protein CASSFGDRLNQPQHF.

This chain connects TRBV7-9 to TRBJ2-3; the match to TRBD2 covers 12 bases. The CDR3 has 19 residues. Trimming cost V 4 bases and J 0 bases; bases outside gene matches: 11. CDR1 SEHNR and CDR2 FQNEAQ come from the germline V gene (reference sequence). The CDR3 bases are TGTGCCAGCAGCTCCCCTCCGGGACTAGCGGGCGCTAGCACAGATACGCAGTATTTT. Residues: CASSSPPGLAGASTDTQYF. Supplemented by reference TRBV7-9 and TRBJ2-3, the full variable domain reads DTGVSQNPRHKITKRGQNVTFRCDPISEHNRLYWYRQTLGQGPEFLTYFQNEAQLEKSRLLSDRFSAERPKGSFSTLEIQRTEQGDSAMYLCASSSPPGLAGASTDTQYFGPGTRLTVL.

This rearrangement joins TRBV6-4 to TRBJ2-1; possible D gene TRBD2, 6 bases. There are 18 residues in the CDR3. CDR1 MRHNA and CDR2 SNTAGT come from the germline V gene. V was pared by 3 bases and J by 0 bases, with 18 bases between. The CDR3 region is CASSDSGSPGSSYNEQFF. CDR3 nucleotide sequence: TGTGCCAGCAGTGATTCGGGGAGCCCCGGGAGCTCCTACAATGAGCAGTTCTTC.

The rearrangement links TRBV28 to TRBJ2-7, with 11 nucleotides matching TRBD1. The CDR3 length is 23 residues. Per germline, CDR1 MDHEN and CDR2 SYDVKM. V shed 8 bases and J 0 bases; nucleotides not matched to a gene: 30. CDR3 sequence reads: CASSDIPIRFKGTGGPSSYEQYF. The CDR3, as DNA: TGTGCCAGCTCGGACATACCGATCCGTTTTAAGGGGACAGGGGGACCGAGCTCCTACGAGCAGTACTTC.

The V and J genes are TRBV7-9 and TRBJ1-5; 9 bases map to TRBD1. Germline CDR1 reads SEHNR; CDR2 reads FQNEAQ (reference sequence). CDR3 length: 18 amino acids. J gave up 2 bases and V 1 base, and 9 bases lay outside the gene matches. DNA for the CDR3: TGTGCCAGCAGCTTAGAAAAAACAGGGGGCTTTGGCAATCAGCCCCAGCATTTT. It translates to CASSLEKTGGFGNQPQHF.